These T cell receptor beta chains were read from a single sample in a study of shared clonotypes between healthy human individuals. Sequencing was performed with immunoSEQ multiplex PCR; in TCRdb, only in-frame clones are kept and a portion is missing. Among roughly 570,000 clones listed, 95% to 98% were seen once. Sequencing was carried out using naive CD8+ T cells sorted from blood. The receptors stem from a man aged 30-40 years in good health. Both conserved end residues are part of each CDR3. D genes are given only for firm matches. Clone size is shown for a subset of rows, as once, few, many or a class of expanded clone.

clone size | J gene | D gene | V gene | CDR3 DNA | CDR3 protein
- | TRBJ2-7 | - | TRBV20-1 | TGCAGTGCTTCCTACGAGCAGTACTTC | CSASYEQYF
once | TRBJ2-7 | - | TRBV28 | TGTGCCAGCAGTTTTGCCCATGAGGAGTACGAGCAGTACTTC | CASSFAHEEYEQYF
- | TRBJ2-7 | TRBD2 | TRBV27 | TGTGCCAGCAGTTCGAATAGCGGGAGGGTCTCCTACGAGCAGTACTTC | CASSSNSGRVSYEQYF
- | TRBJ2-1 | TRBD2 | TRBV7-6 | TGTGCCAGCAGCTCAACTAGCGTTAGCTCCTACAATGAGCAGTTCTTC | CASSSTSVSSYNEQFF
- | TRBJ2-7 | - | TRBV27 | TGTGCCAGCAGTCCCGGGCCGCTTGGTGATACCTACGAGCAGTACTTC | CASSPGPLGDTYEQYF
- | TRBJ2-7 | TRBD1 | TRBV5-1 | TGCGCCAGCAGCCCCGGACAGGGCCTATTTACCTACGAGCAGTACTTC | CASSPGQGLFTYEQYF
- | TRBJ2-7 | - | TRBV11-2 | TGTGCCAGCAGCTTAGATGGTTACGAGCAGTACTTC | CASSLDGYEQYF
once | TRBJ2-3 | - | TRBV9 | TGTGCCAGCAGCGTAGAATTTAGCGCCACAGATACGCAGTATTTT | CASSVEFSATDTQYF
- | TRBJ2-3 | TRBD2 | TRBV5-4 | TGTGCCAGCAGCTTTCTAGCGGGAGGAATCACAGATACGCAGTATTTT | CASSFLAGGITDTQYF
- | TRBJ2-7 | - | TRBV6-5 | TGTGCCAGCAGGGACAGTTCTTACGAGCAGTACTTC | CASRDSSYEQYF
- | TRBJ1-1 | TRBD1 | TRBV14 | TGTGCCAGCAGCCAAGAATTGGGGACAGGGATGGGATTAAACACTGAAGCTTTCTTT | CASSQELGTGMGLNTEAFF
- | TRBJ2-7 | - | TRBV10-3 | TGTGCCATCTCCCCATCGGGGTATACCTACGAGCAGTACTTC | CAISPSGYTYEQYF
- | TRBJ1-2 | - | TRBV29-1 | TGCAGCGTTGGGGCAGGGGATTTTGGCTACACCTTC | CSVGAGDFGYTF
- | TRBJ2-2 | - | TRBV4-1 | TGCGCCAGCAGCCAAGAGGCGGGAAACACCGGGGAGCTGTTTTTT | CASSQEAGNTGELFF
once | TRBJ2-1 | TRBD2 | TRBV6-6 | TGTGCCAGCAGTTACCACGGGTCGGGGGGTGAGCAGTTCTTC | CASSYHGSGGEQFF
- | TRBJ2-2 | - | TRBV29-1 | TGCAGCGTTGAATACGGGGAAGGGATTACTGGGGAGCTGTTTTTT | CSVEYGEGITGELFF
once | TRBJ2-1 | TRBD1 | TRBV5-1 | TGCGCCAGCAGCAATCGGGCCATACAGGGGGCTTTAAGCAATGAGCAGTTCTTC | CASSNRAIQGALSNEQFF
- | TRBJ2-1 | TRBD2 | TRBV11-2 | TGTGCCAGCAGCTTAGGGACTAGCGGGGGCAATGAGCAGTTCTTC | CASSLGTSGGNEQFF
- | TRBJ2-1 | TRBD2 | TRBV28 | TGTGCCAGCAGCTCTGGGACTAGCTCCTACAATGAGCAGTTCTTC | CASSSGTSSYNEQFF
- | TRBJ2-1 | TRBD1 | TRBV14 | TGTGCCAGCAGCCCCCTACCCGGGACAGGGCTTTTGTTCTTC | CASSPLPGTGLLFF
- | TRBJ2-7 | TRBD1 | TRBV5-1 | TGCGCCAGCAGCTCCAGACAGGGGGCCTACGAGCAGTACTTC | CASSSRQGAYEQYF
- | TRBJ2-1 | - | TRBV4-3 | TGCGCCAGCAGCCAAGAATCCGGGACCTACAATGAGCAGTTCTTC | CASSQESGTYNEQFF
- | TRBJ2-1 | TRBD2 | TRBV27 | TGTGCCAGCAGTTTAGGGGGGAGGGTAATCTACAATGAGCAGTTCTTC | CASSLGGRVIYNEQFF
- | TRBJ1-5 | TRBD1 | TRBV28 | TGTGCCAGCCACCCAAGGACAGGGGCGAATCAGCCCCAGCATTTT | CASHPRTGANQPQHF
- | TRBJ2-1 | TRBD2 | TRBV10-3 | TGTGCCATCAGTGAGTCTGGCGGGAGTGGGGATGAGCAGTTCTTC | CAISESGGSGDEQFF
once | TRBJ1-5 | - | TRBV5-4 | TGTGCCAGCAGCTTCCGGGGGGGCAATCAGCCCCAGCATTTT | CASSFRGGNQPQHF
- | TRBJ2-7 | - | TRBV5-1 | TGCGCCAGCAGCTCCGACACGAAATTATACGAGCAGTACTTC | CASSSDTKLYEQYF
- | TRBJ2-3 | - | TRBV21-1 | TGTGCCAGCAGCAAGGAGCGCGAGGGACTAGCGGGAGGGCCCGGCACAGATACGCAGTATTTT | CASSKEREGLAGGPGTDTQYF
- | TRBJ1-2 | - | TRBV29-1 | TGCAGCGTTGAGAGTCGATGGGGCTACACCTTC | CSVESRWGYTF
- | TRBJ1-1 | TRBD1 | TRBV15 | TGTGCCACCAGCAGGGACAGGGGAACTGAAGCTTTCTTT | CATSRDRGTEAFF
- | TRBJ2-3 | TRBD1 | TRBV28 | TGTGCCAGCAGTTCCGGGACAGGGGGCAGTGATACGCAGTATTTT | CASSSGTGGSDTQYF
- | TRBJ2-2 | - | TRBV5-4 | TGTGCCAGCAGCTTACCCGGGACTCCGAACGGGGAGCTGTTTTTT | CASSLPGTPNGELFF
- | TRBJ1-5 | TRBD1 | TRBV9 | TGTGCCAGCAGCGCGGAGGGACAGGGCCTTTTTCCCCAGCATTTT | CASSAEGQGLFPQHF
- | TRBJ2-7 | TRBD1 | TRBV5-4 | TGTGCCAGCAGCCAGACAGGGGAATCCTACGAGCAGTACTTC | CASSQTGESYEQYF
once | TRBJ2-7 | - | TRBV27 | TGTGCCAGCAGCAGAGCCGGGACCATGGGGTACGAGCAGTACTTC | CASSRAGTMGYEQYF
- | TRBJ1-2 | - | TRBV7-8 | TGTGCCAGCAGCTACCTGACAGCTCCTTCCCGCTATGGCTACACCTTC | CASSYLTAPSRYGYTF
- | TRBJ2-3 | - | TRBV27 | TGTGCCAGCAGTTTATTGCGGCGCACAGATACGCAGTATTTT | CASSLLRRTDTQYF
- | TRBJ2-5 | - | TRBV7-6 | TGTGCCAGCAGCTTATTTCCTGCAGGGGAAGAGACCCAGTACTTC | CASSLFPAGEETQYF